Each of the 15 T cell receptor beta chains below was sequenced from the same sample in a study of T cell repertoires in cytomegalovirus infection. No antigens are known for them. TCRdb reprocessed the reads via MiXCR and lists one record per CDR3 protein. The sample has about 770,000 distinct CDR3 sequences; 25% to 30% are singletons. The specimen comprised cultured CD8+ T cells from PBMCs, sampled from culture after CMV antigen stimulation. The receptor set was obtained from a human donor in good health (CMV status not recorded). Some clones in this sample may be carry-over from other donors' samples.

This clonotype was found once. The chain has TRBV28 and TRBJ2-5; 10 nucleotides agree with TRBD2. Looked up from germline, CDR1 is MDHEN and CDR2 is SYDVKM. CDR3 length: 16 residues. After removal of 1 base from V and 5 bases from J, the junction contained 7 bases not matched to a gene. The CDR3 DNA reads TGTGCCAGCAGTTTATTTCAAGCGGGGGGGCCGGAGACCCAGTACTTC. Its translation is CASSLFQAGGPETQYF.

J is TRBJ1-4 and V is TRBV10-3, with TRBD1 identical over 7 bases. CDR1 and CDR2 from the germline V gene are ENHRY and SYGVKD. The CDR3 covers 18 residues. The J segment lost 0 bases and the V segment lost 0 bases, leaving 7 bases of the junction unmatched. Here the CDR3 reads CAISESNRGTTTNEKLFF. CDR3 coding DNA: TGTGCCATCAGTGAGTCGAACAGGGGAACCACAACTAATGAAAAACTGTTTTTT.

Turning to this clonotype: The junction and the germline gene differ at one end; a read error may be behind it. V is TRBV29-1 and J is TRBJ2-3; D is possibly TRBD1 or TRBD2 (5 bases each). Germline lookup yields CDR1 SQVTM and CDR2 ANQGSEA. The CDR3 totals 16 residues. CDR3 nucleotide sequence: TGCAGCGCTGAAGGTGGGGGTGACTTCCGCACAGATACGCAGTATTTT. It translates to CSAEGGGDFRTDTQYF.

This clonotype was seen a few times. The V and J genes are TRBV14 and TRBJ2-7, with D possibly matching TRBD2 (6 bases). V was pared by 4 bases and J by 2 bases, with 15 bases between. This CDR3 comprises 15 residues. Germline V gene data show CDR1 as SGHDN and CDR2 as FVKESK. The chain's CDR3 is CASSRSGFRPYEQYF. In nucleotides, the CDR3 is TGTGCCAGCAGCCGAAGCGGGTTCAGACCCTACGAGCAGTACTTC. The full variable domain, in which reference TRBV14 and TRBJ2-7 provide the parts outside the CDR3, is EAGVTQFPSHSVIEKGQTVTLRCDPISGHDNLYWYRRVMGKEIKFLLHFVKESKQDESGMPNNRFLAERTGGTYSTLKVQPAELEDSGVYFCASSRSGFRPYEQYFGPGTRLTVT.

The V gene is TRBV10-1, the J gene TRBJ2-2; perhaps TRBD1 as D (5 bases). V lost 4 bases and J lost 2, with 11 bases in between. CDR1 and CDR2 (germline): WNHNN, SYGVQD (reference sequence). The CDR3 length is 15 residues. CDR3 amino acids: CASSATATNTGELFF. DNA for the CDR3: TGCGCCAGCAGTGCGACAGCCACTAACACCGGGGAGCTGTTTTTT.

The chain uses TRBV6-5 and TRBJ2-1; maybe TRBD1 (6 bases). Germline values: CDR1 MNHEY, CDR2 SVGAGI. This CDR3 has 15 residues. V lost 2 bases to trimming and J lost 4 bases, with 12 bases between them. CDR3 protein: CASSYGGVSYNEQFF. The CDR3 DNA reads as TGTGCCAGCAGTTACGGGGGCGTCTCATACAATGAGCAGTTCTTC.

In this sample, this clonotype turned up many times. The CDR3 coding sequence is TGCAGTGCTGTCAGACTGTACGGCACAGATACGCAGTATTTT. Its translation: CSAVRLYGTDTQYF. The chain carries TRBV20-1 and TRBJ2-3; no reliable D call. The length of the CDR3 is 14 residues. V gave up 5 bases and J gave up 1 base, with 13 bases separating them. Germline lookup yields CDR1 DFQATT and CDR2 SNEGSKA (reference sequence).

The rearrangement uses TRBV4-3 and TRBJ2-1, with D uncertain. The germline V and J ends were trimmed by 0 bases and 0 bases, with 9 bases remaining between them. CDR3 length: 16 amino acids. Germline lookup yields CDR1 LGHNA and CDR2 YSLEER. CDR3 sequence reads: CASSQDWANSYNEQFF. CDR3 DNA sequence: TGCGCCAGCAGCCAAGATTGGGCAAACTCCTACAATGAGCAGTTCTTC.

This clonotype was recorded a few times. The chain combines TRBV27 with TRBJ2-1; the match to TRBD1 covers 7 bases. Germline CDR1 MNHEY, CDR2 SMNVEV (reference sequence). After removal of 6 bases from V and 4 bases from J, the junction contained 9 bases not matched to a gene. CDR3 size: 15 residues. The CDR3 nucleotides read TGTGCCAGCAGCCCCCGAGACAGGGCATACAATGAGCAGTTCTTC. The encoded protein is CASSPRDRAYNEQFF.

In the case of this clonotype: Relative to the germline gene, one junction end is altered; a read error may explain this. CDR3: CASSLTQGALETQYF. The CDR3 nucleotides read TGTGCTAGCAGCTTAACCCAGGGGGCCTTAGAGACCCAGTACTTC. The rearrangement links TRBV7-6 to TRBJ2-5; 8 nucleotides agree with TRBD1. This CDR3 comprises 15 residues. The germline CDR1 and CDR2 sequences are SGHVS and FNYEAQ.

J is TRBJ2-7 and V is TRBV28; D call uncertain. V was cut by 5 bases and J by 5 bases, with 16 bases left in between. Germline V gene lookup returns CDR1 MDHEN and CDR2 SYDVKM. This CDR3 contains 14 residues. CDR3 in amino acids: CASSPTEATHEQYV. The CDR3 DNA sequence: TGTGCCAGCAGTCCGACCGAGGCTACCCACGAGCAGTACGTC.

The V and J genes are TRBV6-5 and TRBJ1-2; a weak D match, TRBD1 (6 bases). The CDR3 is 18 residues long. Germline CDR1 is MNHEY and CDR2 is SVGAGI. V shed 0 bases and J shed 3 bases, with 20 bases lying between them. The CDR3 region is CASSYSIDRLSFYYGYTF. The DNA of the CDR3 is TGTGCCAGCAGTTACTCGATAGACAGGTTGTCATTCTACTATGGCTACACCTTC.

This clonotype was detected a few times. The genes are TRBV4-1 and TRBJ2-1; possibly TRBD2 for D (5 bases). Deletions cut 4 bases from V and 5 bases from J, with 9 bases between. CDR1 and CDR2 (germline): MGHRA, YSYEKL. This CDR3 region has 13 residues. In DNA, the CDR3 is TGCGCCAGCAGCCCGGACTGGGACAATGAGCAGTTCTTC. Its translation is CASSPDWDNEQFF.

This clonotype was seen a handful of times. V usage is TRBV7-9 and J usage is TRBJ1-5, with TRBD1 matching 7 bases. Trimming took 4 bases from V and 3 from J; bases not matched to a gene: 9. Per germline, CDR1 SEHNR and CDR2 FQNEAQ (reference sequence). This CDR3 is 16 amino acids long. The CDR3 sequence: CASSYQQGIINQPQHF. As DNA, the CDR3 is TGTGCCAGCAGCTACCAACAGGGGATAATCAATCAGCCCCAGCATTTT. Complete variable domain (other parts from reference TRBV7-9 and TRBJ1-5): DTGVSQNPRHKITKRGQNVTFRCDPISEHNRLYWYRQTLGQGPEFLTYFQNEAQLEKSRLLSDRFSAERPKGSFSTLEIQRTEQGDSAMYLCASSYQQGIINQPQHFGDGTRLSIL.

The chain is built from TRBV29-1 and TRBJ1-2, with D perhaps TRBD1 (6 bases). This CDR3 is 11 amino acids long. In germline, CDR1 is SQVTM, CDR2 ANQGSEA. V lost 4 bases, J lost 8 bases, and 11 bases lay in between. The CDR3 reads CSVVGAGGYTF. For the CDR3, the DNA is TGCAGCGTTGTGGGGGCGGGAGGCTACACCTTC.